These T cell receptor beta chains were read from a single sample in a study of T cell responses to AZD1222 COVID-19 vaccine. The assay was immunoSEQ multiplex PCR, and TCRdb's table has in-frame clones only and misses some. The sample has about 160,000 clones, 90% to 95% seen once; the top ten hold 1.4% to 1.5%. This material consisted of peripheral blood, taken on day 0 of AZD1222 vaccination. All receptors come from an adult in good health. The conserved cysteine and the conserved F or W are not part of the CDR3 here. Fields, in order: clone size, D gene, V gene, J gene, CDR3 protein. The D gene is left open where the match is weak. For some rows the clone size is stated as once, few or many, or as a class when expanded; others skip it.

-	TRBD1	TRBV29-1	TRBJ2-7	SVAGLGTGGRRY
few	TRBD2	TRBV29-1	TRBJ2-1	SAGREGNEQF
once	-	TRBV4-1	TRBJ2-2	ASSQVEAANTGELF
-	TRBD2	TRBV2	TRBJ2-1	ASRVLAGASNEQF
-	-	TRBV5-1	TRBJ2-4	ASSLAGRVY
-	TRBD1	TRBV25-1	TRBJ1-2	ASSEIGQVYGYT
-	TRBD2	TRBV7-3	TRBJ2-7	ASSINSGGQYEQY
-	-	TRBV19	TRBJ2-2	ASSIDPGTRELF
-	-	TRBV24-1	TRBJ1-2	ATSDFPSSTQEGEGYT
-	TRBD2	TRBV2	TRBJ2-3	ASTPSGTNTDTQY
-	TRBD1	TRBV5-6	TRBJ2-7	ASSWGTGGEQY
-	-	TRBV30	TRBJ2-2	AWRITGHGELF
-	-	TRBV24-1	TRBJ2-1	ATRSRRDEQF
-	-	TRBV9	TRBJ2-3	ASSVGPFTDTQY
-	-	TRBV6-5	TRBJ1-2	ASSQRRGVYGYT
-	-	TRBV7-9	TRBJ1-6	ASSLVLRAENNSPLH
-	TRBD2	TRBV11-2	TRBJ2-1	ASSPVAGPKEQF
-	-	TRBV3-1/TRBV3-2	TRBJ1-5	ASSQDGRSTNQPQH
-	-	TRBV19	TRBJ1-5	ASSIQGGNQPQH
-	-	TRBV5-4	TRBJ2-1	ASSPREEEQF
-	-	TRBV5-1	TRBJ2-7	ASSEDALGEQY
-	-	TRBV18	TRBJ2-7	ASSPTRVRGSEQY
-	TRBD1	TRBV11-3	TRBJ1-4	ASSLTGWTTNPLGKLF
few	-	TRBV28	TRBJ1-4	ASSFLGNEKLF
-	TRBD1	TRBV11-3	TRBJ2-7	ASSLPGQNLYEQY
-	TRBD2	TRBV27	TRBJ2-5	ASSLLAGGPRETQY
once	-	TRBV12-5	TRBJ1-5	ASGLDTQPQH